This T cell receptor (beta chain) was obtained from a study of OX40 agonist ivuxolimab in advanced cancers. Generated by immunoSEQ multiplex PCR, the TCRdb table keeps only in-frame clones and is missing some. Among around 69,000 clones listed, 85% to 90% were seen once. This clone was recorded only once. The TCR comes from an adult with an advanced solid tumor such as melanoma, head and neck, liver or kidney cancer. The sequencing used CD4+ or CD8+ T cells sorted from blood, collected in a trial of the OX40 agonist ivuxolimab.

The CDR3 region has the DNA TGTGCCAGCAGCTCGACGACAGATCCAAACTATGGCTACACCTTC. Residues: CASSSTTDPNYGYTF. J is TRBJ1-2 and V is TRBV5-5; D is possibly TRBD1 (5 bases). Germline CDR1 SGHKS, CDR2 YYEKEE (reference sequence). The CDR3 has 15 residues. Trimming took 3 bases from V and 2 from J, leaving 14 bases between them.